The 3 T cell receptor beta chains reported below all come from one sample, sequenced in a study of T-cell reconstitution after alpha-beta-depleted transplantation in children. During its preparation, the TCRbeta library received unique molecular identifiers. MiXCR, applied by TCRdb to the PCR reads, yields one record per CDR3 protein. The sample lists 800,000 to 1,000,000 distinct CDR3 sequences; roughly 29% were seen once. Specimen: PBMCs, mostly from graft donor cells, collected 360 days after TCRalphabeta/CD19-depleted stem cell transplant. The receptors stem from a boy in the first two years of life who had a stem cell transplant for SCID, so the T cells may come from the graft donor.

CDR3 in DNA: TGTGCCAGCAGCCAGGGATTGGGGGTTGGCACCGGGGAGCTGTTTTTT. It specifies CASSQGLGVGTGELFF. The gene calls are TRBV9 and TRBJ2-2; either TRBD1 or TRBD2 may fit D (5 bases each). Trimming removed 4 bases from V and 4 bases from J, with 17 bases in between. Germline V gene lookup returns CDR1 SGDLS and CDR2 YYNGEE. The length of the CDR3 is 16 residues.

This chain connects TRBV20-1 to TRBJ2-4; TRBD2 matches at 15 bases. The CDR3 length is 16 residues. Germline V gene lookup returns CDR1 DFQATT and CDR2 SNEGSKA (reference sequence). In DNA form, the CDR3 reads TGCAGCGCGGGACTAGCGGGGGGCCTAGCCAAAAACATTCAGTACTTC. Encoded protein: CSAGLAGGLAKNIQYF.

The genes are TRBV12-3 or TRBV12-4 and TRBJ2-5; maybe TRBD1 (6 bases). The V gene lost 5 bases and the J gene lost 5 bases, with 15 bases spanning the gap. The CDR3 extends over 14 amino acids. DNA of the CDR3: TGTGCCAGCAGTCCAGGGGTCCGTGGGGAGACCCAGTACTTC. Its translation: CASSPGVRGETQYF.